The 10 T cell receptor beta chains below were found in one sample sequenced in a study of T cell changes during pregnancy in multiple sclerosis. Sequenced by immunoSEQ multiplex PCR; TCRdb stores in-frame clones only, minus some. Of 40,000 to 50,000 clones detected, about 90% appear once; the ten largest clones hold 1.5% to 2%. The sequenced sample was CD4+ T cells from peripheral blood mononuclear cells, obtained after pregnancy. The receptor set was obtained from a female donor in good health, enrolled as a control in a pregnancy study.

A single count supports this clone. The chain has TRBV4-3 and TRBJ2-7; no firm D call. V was pared by 0 bases and J by 1 base, with 7 bases between. This CDR3 contains 14 residues. CDR1 is LGHNA and CDR2 is YSLEER in the germline V gene. CDR3 coding DNA: TGCGCCAGCAGCCAAGAGGTACAGTCCTACGAGCAGTACTTC. Translated: CASSQEVQSYEQYF.

The chain carries TRBV5-1 and TRBJ1-4; D not resolved. V was pared by 0 bases and J by 8 bases, with 8 bases between. The CDR3 has 13 amino acids. Germline assignment: CDR1 SGHRS and CDR2 YFSETQ. The CDR3 nucleotides are TGCGCCAGCAGCTTGGCGGGTCCCGAAAAACTGTTTTTT. Residues: CASSLAGPEKLFF. Combining the CDR3 with reference TRBV5-1 and TRBJ1-4 gives the whole variable domain KAGVTQTPRYLIKTRGQQVTLSCSPISGHRSVSWYQQTPGQGLQFLFEYFSETQRNKGNFPGRFSGRQFSNSRSEMNVSTLELGDSALYLCASSLAGPEKLFFGSGTQLSVL.

The chain uses TRBV2 and TRBJ1-1; a possible D gene is TRBD1 (6 bases). The CDR3 consists of 14 residues. Germline V gene lookup returns CDR1 SNHLY and CDR2 FYNNEI. V shed 3 bases and J shed 1 base, with 9 bases lying between them. The CDR3 coding sequence is TGTGCCAGCAGTGAGGGCAGGGGGAACACTGAAGCTTTCTTT. Protein sequence: CASSEGRGNTEAFF. Based on the CDR3 plus reference TRBV2 and TRBJ1-1, the full variable domain is EPEVTQTPSHQVTQMGQEVILRCVPISNHLYFYWYRQILGQKVEFLVSFYNNEISEKSEIFDDQFSVERPDGSNFTLKIRSTKLEDSAMYFCASSEGRGNTEAFFGQGTRLTVV.

The V gene is TRBV28, the J gene TRBJ2-1; D possibly corresponds to TRBD1 (6 bases). Trimming shortened V by 11 bases and J by 8 bases, and 22 bases separated the two germline ends. The CDR3 runs 14 residues. From germline, CDR1 is MDHEN and CDR2 SYDVKM. CDR3 nucleotide sequence: TGTGCCGTCGGTGGGGGCCCAGTTCGCGATGAGCAGTTCTTC. Protein product: CAVGGGPVRDEQFF. Full variable domain (remainder filled in from reference TRBV28 and TRBJ2-1): DVKVTQSSRYLVKRTGEKVFLECVQDMDHENMFWYRQDPGLGLRLIYFSYDVKMKEKGDIPEGYSVSREKKERFSLILESASTNQTSMYLCAVGGGPVRDEQFFGPGTRLTVL.

The rearrangement joins TRBV6-1 to TRBJ2-1, with D perhaps TRBD2 (6 bases). The germline V and J ends were trimmed by 0 bases and 4 bases, with 7 bases remaining between them. Germline-derived CDR1 and CDR2 are MNHNS and SASEGT. This CDR3 has 14 amino acids. CDR3 sequence reads: CASSEAGGYNEQFF. The CDR3 coding sequence is TGTGCCAGCAGTGAAGCGGGGGGTTACAATGAGCAGTTCTTC.

CDR3 nucleotide sequence: TGCAGTGCTATGGCGGGTGAAGCTTTCTTT. It specifies CSAMAGEAFF. The rearrangement uses TRBV20-1 and TRBJ1-1, with D unresolved. The length of the CDR3 is 10 residues. Germline-derived CDR1 and CDR2 are DFQATT and SNEGSKA (reference sequence). V was cut by 4 bases and J by 7 bases, with 7 bases left in between.

The chain carries TRBV27 and TRBJ2-7; 7 bases agree with TRBD1. V dropped 2 bases and J dropped 0; count of bases not matched to a gene: 7. CDR1 MNHEY and CDR2 SMNVEV come from the germline V gene (reference sequence). The CDR3 totals 16 residues. CDR3 nucleotide sequence: TGTGCCAGCAGTTTACTCGGAACAGGGGCCTCCTACGAGCAGTACTTC. This translates into CASSLLGTGASYEQYF.

This chain joins TRBV6-5 and TRBJ1-2; 9 bases match TRBD1. This CDR3 contains 14 residues. The V gene's germline CDR1 is MNHEY and CDR2 SVGAGI. The J segment lost 8 bases and the V segment lost 5 bases, leaving 9 bases of the junction unmatched. CDR3 sequence (DNA): TGTGCCAGCAGTGATACCGGGACAGGGAGGGGCTACACCTTC. Translating it yields CASSDTGTGRGYTF.

This clone was found once. The gene calls are TRBV6-5 and TRBJ2-4; D is uncertain. The V and J ends lost 11 bases and 6 bases respectively, with 14 bases between them. CDR3 length equals 12 residues. Per germline, CDR1 MNHEY and CDR2 SVGAGI. In DNA form, the CDR3 reads TGTGCCTCTGCTGGGCGAACAAACATTCAGTACTTC. It specifies CASAGRTNIQYF.

The CDR3 loop reads CASSQDRDRPYNEQFF. For the CDR3, the DNA is TGCGCCAGCAGCCAAGACCGGGACAGGCCCTACAATGAGCAGTTCTTC. The J gene is TRBJ2-1, the V gene TRBV4-1; TRBD1 aligns across 8 bases. Germline CDR1 MGHRA, CDR2 YSYEKL. This CDR3 is 16 amino acids long. The junction had 3 bases not matched to a gene; V was cut back by 0 bases and J by 2 bases.